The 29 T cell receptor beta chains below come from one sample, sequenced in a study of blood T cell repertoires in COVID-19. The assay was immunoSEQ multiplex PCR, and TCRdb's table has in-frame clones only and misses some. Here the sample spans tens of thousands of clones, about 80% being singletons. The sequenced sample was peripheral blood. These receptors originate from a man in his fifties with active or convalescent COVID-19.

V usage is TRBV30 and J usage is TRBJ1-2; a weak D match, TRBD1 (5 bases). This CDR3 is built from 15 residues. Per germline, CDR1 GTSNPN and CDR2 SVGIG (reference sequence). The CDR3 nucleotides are TGTGACCTGGAGGATGCGGCAGGGAGGGACTATGGCTACACCTTC. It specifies CDLEDAAGRDYGYTF. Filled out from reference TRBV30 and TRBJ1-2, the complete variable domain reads SQTIHQWPATLVQPVGSPLSLECTVEGTSNPNLYWYRQAAGRGLQLLFYSVGIGQISSEVPQNLSASRPQDRQFILSSKKLLLSDSGFYLCDLEDAAGRDYGYTFGSGTRLTVV.

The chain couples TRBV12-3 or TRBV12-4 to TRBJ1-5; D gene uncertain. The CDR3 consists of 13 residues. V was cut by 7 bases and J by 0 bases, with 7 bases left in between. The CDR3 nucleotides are TGTGCCAGCACCCTAAGTAGCAATCAGCCCCAGCATTTT. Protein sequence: CASTLSSNQPQHF.

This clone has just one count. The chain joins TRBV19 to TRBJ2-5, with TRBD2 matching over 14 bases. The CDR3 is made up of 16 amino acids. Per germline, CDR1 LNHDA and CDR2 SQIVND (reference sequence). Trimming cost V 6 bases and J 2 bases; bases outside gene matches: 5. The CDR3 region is CASRSGLAGVQETQYF. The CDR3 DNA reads TGTGCCAGTAGATCGGGACTAGCGGGGGTACAAGAGACCCAGTACTTC.

CDR3 protein: CASGPTSGGETQYF. As DNA, the CDR3 is TGTGCCAGCGGGCCTACCTCAGGGGGGGAGACCCAGTACTTC. V usage is TRBV7-2 and J usage is TRBJ2-5, with D possibly matching TRBD1 (7 bases). The germline CDR1 and CDR2 sequences are SGHTA and FQGNSA. The V gene lost 8 bases and the J gene lost 5 bases, with 18 bases spanning the gap. The CDR3 has 14 residues.

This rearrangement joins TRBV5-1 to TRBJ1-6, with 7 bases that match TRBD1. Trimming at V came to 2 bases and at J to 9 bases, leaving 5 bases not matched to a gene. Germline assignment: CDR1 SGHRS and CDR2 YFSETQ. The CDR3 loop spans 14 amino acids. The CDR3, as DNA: TGCGCCAGCAGCTTCGAGGGGGCAGGTTCACCCCTCCACTTT. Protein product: CASSFEGAGSPLHF.

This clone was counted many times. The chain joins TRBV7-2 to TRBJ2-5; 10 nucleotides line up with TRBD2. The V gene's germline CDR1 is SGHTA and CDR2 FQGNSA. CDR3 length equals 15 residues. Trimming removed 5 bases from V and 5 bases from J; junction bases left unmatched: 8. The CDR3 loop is CASSRQRGGRETQYF. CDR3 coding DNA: TGTGCCAGCAGCCGCCAGCGGGGGGGCCGGGAGACCCAGTACTTC.

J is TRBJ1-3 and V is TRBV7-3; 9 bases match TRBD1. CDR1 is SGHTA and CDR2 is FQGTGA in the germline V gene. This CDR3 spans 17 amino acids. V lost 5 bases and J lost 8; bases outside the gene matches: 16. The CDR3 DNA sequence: TGTGCCAGCAGCACTCCTATCGCGGGACAGGGCGGATACACCATATATTTT. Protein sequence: CASSTPIAGQGGYTIYF. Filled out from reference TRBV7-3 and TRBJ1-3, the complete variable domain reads GAGVSQTPSNKVTEKGKYVELRCDPISGHTALYWYRQSLGQGPEFLIYFQGTGAADDSGLPNDRFFAVRPEGSVSTLKIQRTERGDSAVYLCASSTPIAGQGGYTIYFGEGSWLTVV.

CDR3 loop: CASSSDATGRGDIQYF. The CDR3 coding sequence is TGTGCCAGCAGCTCGGACGCTACAGGGAGAGGTGACATTCAGTACTTC. The gene calls are TRBV5-8 and TRBJ2-4, with D perhaps matching TRBD1 (6 bases). Germline V lookup: CDR1 SGHTS, CDR2 YDEGEE. CDR3 length equals 16 residues. V lost 3 bases to trimming and J lost 8 bases, with 21 bases between them.

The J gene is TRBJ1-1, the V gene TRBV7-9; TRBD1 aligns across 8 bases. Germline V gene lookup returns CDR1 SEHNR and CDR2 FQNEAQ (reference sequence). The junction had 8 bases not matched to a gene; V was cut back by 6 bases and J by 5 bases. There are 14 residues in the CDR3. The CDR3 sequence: CASRGDRGVTEAFF. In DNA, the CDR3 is TGTGCCAGCAGAGGTGACAGGGGTGTAACTGAAGCTTTCTTT.

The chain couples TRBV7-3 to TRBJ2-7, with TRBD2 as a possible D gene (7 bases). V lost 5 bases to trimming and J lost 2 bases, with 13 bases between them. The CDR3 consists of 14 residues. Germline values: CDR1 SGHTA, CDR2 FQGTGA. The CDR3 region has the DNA TGTGCCAGCAGCGGTGGGGGGGCTCCCTACGAGCAGTACTTC. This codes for CASSGGGAPYEQYF.

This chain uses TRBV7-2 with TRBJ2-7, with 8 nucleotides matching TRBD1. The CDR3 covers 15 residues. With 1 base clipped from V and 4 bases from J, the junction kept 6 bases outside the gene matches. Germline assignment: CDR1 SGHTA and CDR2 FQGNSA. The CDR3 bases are TGTGCCAGCAGCTTAGGAACAGGGGGAGGATACGAGCAGTACTTC. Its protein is CASSLGTGGGYEQYF.

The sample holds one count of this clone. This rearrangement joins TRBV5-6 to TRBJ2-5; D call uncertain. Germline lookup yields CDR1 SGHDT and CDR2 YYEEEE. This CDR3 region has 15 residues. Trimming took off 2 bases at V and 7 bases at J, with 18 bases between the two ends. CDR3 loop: CASSLPRSVRGTQYF. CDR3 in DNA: TGTGCCAGCAGCTTACCCAGATCCGTGAGAGGGACCCAGTACTTC.

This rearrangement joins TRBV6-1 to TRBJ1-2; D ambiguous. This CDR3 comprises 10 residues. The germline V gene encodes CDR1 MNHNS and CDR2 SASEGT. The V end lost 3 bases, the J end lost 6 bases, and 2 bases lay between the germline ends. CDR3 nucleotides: TGTGCCAGCAGTGACAATGGCTACACCTTC. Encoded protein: CASSDNGYTF.

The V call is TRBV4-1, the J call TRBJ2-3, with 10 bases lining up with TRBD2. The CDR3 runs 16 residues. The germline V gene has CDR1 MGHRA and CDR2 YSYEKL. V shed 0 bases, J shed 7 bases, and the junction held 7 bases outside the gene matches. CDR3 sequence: CASSQDQAGGLHTQYF. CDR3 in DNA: TGCGCCAGCAGCCAAGATCAAGCGGGGGGGCTTCATACGCAGTATTTT.

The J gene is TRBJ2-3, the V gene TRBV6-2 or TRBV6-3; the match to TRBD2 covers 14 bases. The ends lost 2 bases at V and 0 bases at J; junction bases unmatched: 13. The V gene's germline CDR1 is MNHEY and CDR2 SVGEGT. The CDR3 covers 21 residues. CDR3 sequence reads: CASSYPSWTSGGPTSTDTQYF. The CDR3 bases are TGTGCCAGCAGTTACCCCTCCTGGACTAGCGGGGGGCCAACTAGCACAGATACGCAGTATTTT.

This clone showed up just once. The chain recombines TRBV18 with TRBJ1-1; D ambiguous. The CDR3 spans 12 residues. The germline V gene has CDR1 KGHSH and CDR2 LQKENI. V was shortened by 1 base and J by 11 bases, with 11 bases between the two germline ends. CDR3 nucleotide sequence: TGTGCCAGCTCACCACGGACGGGAGATGCTTTCTTT. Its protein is CASSPRTGDAFF.

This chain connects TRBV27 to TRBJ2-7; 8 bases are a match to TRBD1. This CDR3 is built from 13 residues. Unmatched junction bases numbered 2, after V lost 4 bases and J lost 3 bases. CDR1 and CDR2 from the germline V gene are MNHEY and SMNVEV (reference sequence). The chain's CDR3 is CASSSDRDYEQYF. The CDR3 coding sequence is TGTGCCAGCAGTTCGGACAGGGACTACGAGCAGTACTTC.

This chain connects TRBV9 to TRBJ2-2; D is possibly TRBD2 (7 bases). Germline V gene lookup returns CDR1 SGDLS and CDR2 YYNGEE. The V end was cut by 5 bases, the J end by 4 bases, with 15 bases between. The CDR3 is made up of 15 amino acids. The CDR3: CASSKGGGPTGELFF. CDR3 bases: TGTGCCAGCAGTAAGGGGGGGGGCCCCACCGGGGAGCTGTTTTTT.

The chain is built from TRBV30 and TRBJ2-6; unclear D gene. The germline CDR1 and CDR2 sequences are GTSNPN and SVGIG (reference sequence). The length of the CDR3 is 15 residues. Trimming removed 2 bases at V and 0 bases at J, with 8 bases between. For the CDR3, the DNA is TGTGCCTGGAGTCCGGAGAGCTCTGGGGCCAACGTCCTGACTTTC. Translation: CAWSPESSGANVLTF.

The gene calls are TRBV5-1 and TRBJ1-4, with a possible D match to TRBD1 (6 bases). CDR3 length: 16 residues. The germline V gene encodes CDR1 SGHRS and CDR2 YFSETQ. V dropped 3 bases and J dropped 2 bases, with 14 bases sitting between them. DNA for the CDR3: TGCGCCAGCAGCTATGCGGGGGCGACGACTAATGAAAAACTGTTTTTT. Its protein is CASSYAGATTNEKLFF.

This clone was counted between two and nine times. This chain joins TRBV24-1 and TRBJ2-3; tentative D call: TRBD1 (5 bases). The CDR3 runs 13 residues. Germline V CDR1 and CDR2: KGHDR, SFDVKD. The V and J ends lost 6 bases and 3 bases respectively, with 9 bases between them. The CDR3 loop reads CATSPGRTDTQYF. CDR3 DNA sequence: TGTGCCACCAGTCCAGGGCGGACAGATACGCAGTATTTT.

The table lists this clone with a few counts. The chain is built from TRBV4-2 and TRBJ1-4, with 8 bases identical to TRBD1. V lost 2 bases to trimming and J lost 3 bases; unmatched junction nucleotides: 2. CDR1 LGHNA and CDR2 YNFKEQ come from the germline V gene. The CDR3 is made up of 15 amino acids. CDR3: CASSQTGGANEKLFF. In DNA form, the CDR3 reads TGTGCCAGCAGCCAAACAGGGGGTGCTAATGAAAAACTGTTTTTT.

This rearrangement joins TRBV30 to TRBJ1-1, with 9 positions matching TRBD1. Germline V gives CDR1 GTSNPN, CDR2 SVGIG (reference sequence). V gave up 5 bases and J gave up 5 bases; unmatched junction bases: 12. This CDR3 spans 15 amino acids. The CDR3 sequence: CAWAPGQGEGTEAFF. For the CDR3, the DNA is TGTGCCTGGGCTCCGGGACAGGGTGAGGGGACTGAAGCTTTCTTT.

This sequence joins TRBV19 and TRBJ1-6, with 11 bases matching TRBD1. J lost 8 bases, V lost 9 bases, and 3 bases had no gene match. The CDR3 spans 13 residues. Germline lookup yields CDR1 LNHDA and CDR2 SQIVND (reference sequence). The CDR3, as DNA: TGTGCCAGCACGGGACAGGGGGATTCACCCCTCCACTTT. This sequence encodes CASTGQGDSPLHF.

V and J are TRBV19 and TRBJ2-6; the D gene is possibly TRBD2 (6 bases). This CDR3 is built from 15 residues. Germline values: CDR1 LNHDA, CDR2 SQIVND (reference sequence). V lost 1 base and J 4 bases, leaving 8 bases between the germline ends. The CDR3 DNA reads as TGTGCCAGTAGTATAGCGGGGGAAGGGGCCAACGTCCTGACTTTC. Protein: CASSIAGEGANVLTF.

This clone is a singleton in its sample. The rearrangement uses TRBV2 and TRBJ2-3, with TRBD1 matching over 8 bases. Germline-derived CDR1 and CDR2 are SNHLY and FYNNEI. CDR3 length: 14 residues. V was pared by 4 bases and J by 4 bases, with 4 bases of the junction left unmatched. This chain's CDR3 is CASSADRAADTQYF. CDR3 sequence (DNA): TGTGCCAGCAGTGCGGACAGGGCGGCAGATACGCAGTATTTT.

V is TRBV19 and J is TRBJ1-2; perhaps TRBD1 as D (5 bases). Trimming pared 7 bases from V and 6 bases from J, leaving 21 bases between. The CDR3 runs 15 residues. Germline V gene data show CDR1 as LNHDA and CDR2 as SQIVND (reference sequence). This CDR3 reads CASTPDGGIWNGYTF. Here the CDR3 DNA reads TGTGCCAGTACTCCCGACGGGGGGATCTGGAATGGCTACACCTTC.

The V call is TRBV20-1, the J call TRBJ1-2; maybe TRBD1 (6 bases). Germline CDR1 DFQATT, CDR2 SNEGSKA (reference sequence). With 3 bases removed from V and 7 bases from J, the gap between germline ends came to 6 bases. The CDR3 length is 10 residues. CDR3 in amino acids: CSARGAGYTF. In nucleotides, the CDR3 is TGCAGTGCTAGGGGGGCTGGCTACACCTTC.

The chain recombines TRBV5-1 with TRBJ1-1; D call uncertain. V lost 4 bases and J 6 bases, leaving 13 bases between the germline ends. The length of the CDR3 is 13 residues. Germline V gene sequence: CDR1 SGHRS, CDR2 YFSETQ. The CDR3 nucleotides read TGCGCCAGCAGCCCAACTAGTAATGCTGAAGCTTTCTTT. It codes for CASSPTSNAEAFF.